The clone carrying this T cell receptor beta chain has only a few counts. What it binds is not known. Library construction for TCR beta used iRepertoire HTBI primers and Arm-PCR of CDR3 regions. TCRdb called the multiplex PCR reads again in MiXCR, with one record for every CDR3 protein. The sample includes about 360,000 distinct CDR3 sequences, under 20% of them seen just once. This sample was included in a study of regulatory T cells in long-lasting Graves disease. Study results and caveats: Not thyroid tissue but only peripheral blood was studied.

The time point: newly diagnosed GD, antithyroid drugs for less than 3 months. RNA isolated from PBMCs was used to make the TCR library. The ends were cut back, 3 bases at V and 10 bases at J, with 18 bases in the middle. Per germline, CDR1 KGHSH and CDR2 LQKENI. The CDR3 is made up of 15 amino acids. These same data were also listed under a study on T cells in Graves' hyperthyroidism and ophthalmopathy. That work adds: Using the HTBI primer set, a first-round RT-PCR was run on the TCR CDR3. Clonotypes that were expanded in thyroid above 0.001 mostly appeared in blood too.

Material: peripheral blood mononuclear cells (PBMCs), obtained at new diagnosis, from a patient treated with antithyroid drugs. The clonotype originates from a woman aged 18-30 years with Graves disease. The genes are TRBV18 and TRBJ2-2; tentatively, D is TRBD1 or TRBD2 (5 bases each). The CDR3 sequence is CASSPPDGAPEELFF. DNA of the CDR3: TGTGCCAGCTCACCTCCAGACGGGGCACCCGAGGAGCTGTTTTTT. The variable domain in full, completed from reference TRBV18 and TRBJ2-2, reads NAGVMQNPRHLVRRRGQEARLRCSPMKGHSHVYWYRQLPEEGLKFMVYLQKENIIDESGMPKERFSAEFPKEGPSILRIQQVVRGDSAAYFCASSPPDGAPEELFFGEGSRLTVL.